This T cell receptor beta chain came from a study of T cell responses to AZD1222 COVID-19 vaccine. Overall study findings and caveats: Only five or six individuals given AZD1222 were seropositive at baseline.

CDR1 and CDR2 from the germline V gene are SGHNT and YYREEE (reference sequence). The CDR3 has 15 amino acids. V was shortened by 2 bases and J by 3 bases, with 9 bases between the two germline ends. As to this clone: Its specificity is not known.

Generated by immunoSEQ multiplex PCR, the TCRdb table keeps only in-frame clones and is missing some. This table holds around 150,000 clones, approximately 91% found once. The chain is built from TRBV5-4 and TRBJ1-6; D is perhaps TRBD1 (6 bases). This receptor was taken from an adult in good health. The source was peripheral blood, collected on day 0 of AZD1222 vaccination. CDR3 loop: CASSLKQGYNSPLHF. The CDR3 DNA reads TGTGCCAGCAGCTTAAAACAGGGCTATAATTCACCCCTCCACTTT.